This T cell receptor (beta chain) was retrieved from a study of post-analysis software for immune sequencing data. About the study: In terms of disease course, relapsing-remitting, secondary progressive and progressive-relapsing multiple sclerosis were included. Study-wide findings and caveats: Samples from a shared batch, those prepared together, strongly co-clustered by F measure. About five TRBV segments (TRBV5-6, TRBV5-1 and TRBV20-1 among them) occurred more frequently in patients than in controls. Normalized Chao1 diversity was significantly reduced in patients versus controls.

Unique-molecular-identifier-tagged TCR beta cDNA libraries were used. TCRdb re-called the PCR reads with MiXCR, one entry per CDR3 protein. The sample yields about 160,000 distinct CDR3 sequences, under 40% seen once. CDR1 is SGHDT, CDR2 YYEEEE, per germline. CDR3 length equals 14 residues. Concerning this clonotype itself: Its cognate antigen is unknown.

The input for sequencing was blood, taken after autologous hematopoietic stem cell transplantation. This chain links TRBV5-6 with TRBJ2-5, with no clear D. The end of the DNA aligns better with TRBJ2-7, so the J call may be wrong. The TCR comes from a girl under 18 with multiple sclerosis. For the CDR3, the DNA is TGTGCCAGCAGCTCAGACATTTTTTTGGTCGAGCAGTACTTC. It encodes CASSSDIFLVEQYF.